This T cell receptor beta chain emerged from a study of blood T cells in healthy people across ages. This clonotype was observed once. This sequence may be a read error, since a much larger clone differs from it by one base. A J-beta primer mix and a sample-barcoded 5' primer were used in a second PCR of about 7 to 12 cycles. MiXCR, applied by TCRdb to the 5' RACE reads, yields one record per CDR3 protein. The repertoire holds hundreds of thousands of distinct CDR3 sequences, with 32% as singletons. The origin of this receptor is a woman older than 75 in good health. Sequenced input: blood.

The CDR3 sequence is CVSSITSGGAGEQFF. The CDR3 coding sequence is TGTGTCAGCAGTATCACTAGCGGGGGGGCCGGTGAGCAGTTCTTC. The gene calls are TRBV2 and TRBJ2-1; 13 nucleotides line up with TRBD2. Germline V gene sequence: CDR1 SNHLY, CDR2 FYNNEI. This CDR3 contains 15 residues.